The 2 T cell receptor beta chains given below trace back to one sample, sequenced in a study of T cell responses to AZD1222 COVID-19 vaccine (dated by TCRdb to the early 2020s). To prepare the library, the immunoSEQ multiplex PCR assay was applied. The clones in this table, taken by TCRdb from immuneACCESS, are in-frame only. Not every clone is retained; where verified, under half of the shortfall comes from an unresolved V gene, and the cause of the rest is unknown. The table for this sample lists 85,000 to 130,000 clones; over 80% of them were counted only once. The top ten clones comprise more than 6.5% of the sample. The time point label, read with the paper, signifies: baseline before first vaccination. Sequenced here: peripheral blood, sampled on day 0 of AZD1222 vaccination. All receptors come from an adult in good health.

As DNA, the CDR3 is TGCGCCAGCAGCCAATTACTAGCGTGGGAGCAGTACTTC. It is translated as CASSQLLAWEQYF. V usage is TRBV4-3 and J usage is TRBJ2-7; 7 nucleotides line up with TRBD2. Unmatched junction bases numbered 5, after V lost 2 bases and J lost 7 bases. The germline V gene encodes CDR1 LGHNA and CDR2 YSLEER. The CDR3 extends over 13 amino acids.

The V and J genes are TRBV5-6 and TRBJ1-2; 9 bases are a match to TRBD1. Per the germline V gene, CDR1 is SGHDT and CDR2 is YYEEEE. V was clipped by 4 bases and J by 8 bases; unmatched bases: 6. The CDR3 has 13 amino acids. CDR3 in amino acids: CASSRDRGVGYTF. In DNA, the CDR3 is TGTGCCAGCAGCCGCGACAGGGGGGTAGGCTACACCTTC.